This TCR beta chain was retrieved from a study of blood T cell repertoires in COVID-19. In the original processing: Nucleated cell number was recorded as an estimate derived from reference gene primer amplification. Produced via immunoSEQ multiplex PCR; TCRdb's table is partial and in-frame only. For V, J and clone size, that table is used; D and trimming come from the DNA. The sample lists under 250,000 clones; around nine tenths were seen once. Seattle's cohort entered during active infection and was followed longitudinally. The TCR was taken from a man in his 60s with COVID-19, enrolled during active disease. Material for sequencing was peripheral blood.

The CDR3: CAWSLPRGSNQPQHF. For the CDR3, the DNA is TGTGCCTGGAGTCTGCCCAGGGGGTCAAATCAGCCCCAGCATTTT. The gene calls are TRBV30 and TRBJ1-5; TRBD1 agrees at 7 bases. The CDR3 extends over 15 amino acids. The J segment lost 4 bases and the V segment lost 2 bases, leaving 8 bases of the junction unmatched. The germline V gene has CDR1 GTSNPN and CDR2 SVGIG (reference sequence).